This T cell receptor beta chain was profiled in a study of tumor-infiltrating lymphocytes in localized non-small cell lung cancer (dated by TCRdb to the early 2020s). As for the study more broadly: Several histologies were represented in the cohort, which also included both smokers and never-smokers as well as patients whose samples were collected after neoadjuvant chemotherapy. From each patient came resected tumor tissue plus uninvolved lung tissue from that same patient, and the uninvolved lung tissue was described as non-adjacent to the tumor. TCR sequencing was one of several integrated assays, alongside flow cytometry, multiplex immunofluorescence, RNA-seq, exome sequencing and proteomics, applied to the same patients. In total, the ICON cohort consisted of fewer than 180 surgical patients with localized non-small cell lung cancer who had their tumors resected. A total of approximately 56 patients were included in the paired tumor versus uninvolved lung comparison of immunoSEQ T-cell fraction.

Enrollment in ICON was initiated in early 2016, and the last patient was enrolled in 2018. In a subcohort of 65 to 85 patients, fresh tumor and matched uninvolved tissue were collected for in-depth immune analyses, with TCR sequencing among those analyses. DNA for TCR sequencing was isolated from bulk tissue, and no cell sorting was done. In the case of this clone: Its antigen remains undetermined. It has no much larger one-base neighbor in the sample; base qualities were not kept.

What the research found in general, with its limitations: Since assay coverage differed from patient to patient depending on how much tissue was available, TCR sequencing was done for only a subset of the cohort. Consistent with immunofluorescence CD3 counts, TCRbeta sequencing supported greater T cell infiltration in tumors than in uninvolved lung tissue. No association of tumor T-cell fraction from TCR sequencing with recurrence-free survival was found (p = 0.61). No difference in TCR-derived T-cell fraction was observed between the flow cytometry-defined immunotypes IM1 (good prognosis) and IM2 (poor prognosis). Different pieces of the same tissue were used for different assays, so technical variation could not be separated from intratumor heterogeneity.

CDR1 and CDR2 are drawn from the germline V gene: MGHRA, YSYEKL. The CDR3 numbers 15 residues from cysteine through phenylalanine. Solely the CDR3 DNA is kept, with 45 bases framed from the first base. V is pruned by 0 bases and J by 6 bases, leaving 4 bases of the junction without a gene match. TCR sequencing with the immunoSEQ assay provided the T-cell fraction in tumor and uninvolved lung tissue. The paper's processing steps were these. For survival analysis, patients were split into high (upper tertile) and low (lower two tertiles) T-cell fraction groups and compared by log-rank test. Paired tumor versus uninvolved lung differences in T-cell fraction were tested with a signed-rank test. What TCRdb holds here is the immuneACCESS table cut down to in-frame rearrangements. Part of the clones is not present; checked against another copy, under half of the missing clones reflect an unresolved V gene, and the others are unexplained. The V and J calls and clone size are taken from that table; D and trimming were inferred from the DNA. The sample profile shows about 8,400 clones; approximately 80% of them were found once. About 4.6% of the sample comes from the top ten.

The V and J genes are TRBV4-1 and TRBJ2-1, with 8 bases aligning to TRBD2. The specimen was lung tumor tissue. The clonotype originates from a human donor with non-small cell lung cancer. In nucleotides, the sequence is TGCGCCAGCAGCCAAGATGGCGGGAGGATCAATGAGCAGTTCTTC. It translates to CASSQDGGRINEQFF.